A single sample is the source of the 32 T cell receptor beta chains below, sequenced in a study of cytomegalovirus exposure and HLA in healthy donors. Primers: 60 Vbeta forward and 13 Jbeta reverse. TCRdb's copy holds only in-frame clones and misses some; the assay was immunoSEQ multiplex PCR. The table has fewer than 100,000 clones, about 80% seen once. The sequenced sample consisted of PBMCs. Receptor source: a female donor in good health and CMV-seronegative.

The chain carries TRBV28 and TRBJ2-5, with D possibly matching TRBD2 (6 bases). This CDR3 contains 14 residues. CDR1 is MDHEN and CDR2 is SYDVKM in the germline V gene. V lost 3 bases and J lost 7, with 15 bases in between. CDR3 nucleotides: TGTGCCAGCAGTTTCAGTCCAGCGCGGGGGACCCAGTACTTC. Protein sequence: CASSFSPARGTQYF. Looking up the rest from reference TRBV28 and TRBJ2-5 gives the full variable domain: DVKVTQSSRYLVKRTGEKVFLECVQDMDHENMFWYRQDPGLGLRLIYFSYDVKMKEKGDIPEGYSVSREKKERFSLILESASTNQTSMYLCASSFSPARGTQYFGPGTRLLVL.

The gene calls are TRBV2 and TRBJ1-2; D is unresolved. The CDR3 has 12 amino acids. Germline-derived CDR1 and CDR2 are SNHLY and FYNNEI. The ends were cut back, 6 bases at V and 4 bases at J, with 9 bases in the middle. The CDR3 nucleotides are TGTGCCAGCAGGAGAGGGAGCTATGGCTACACCTTC. Protein: CASRRGSYGYTF.

The chain carries TRBV5-1 and TRBJ2-4; 8 bases are shared with TRBD1. The CDR3 is 13 residues long. V shed 2 bases, J shed 8 bases, and the junction held 3 bases outside the gene matches. Germline-derived CDR1 and CDR2 are SGHRS and YFSETQ. CDR3 in DNA: TGCGCCAGCAGCTTACAGGACAGGGACATTCAGTACTTC. This sequence encodes CASSLQDRDIQYF.

The genes are TRBV28 and TRBJ1-5; D is uncertain. The CDR3 spans 11 residues. In germline, CDR1 is MDHEN, CDR2 SYDVKM. V lost 7 bases and J lost 4, with 5 bases in between. The CDR3 spells CASNNNQPQHF. The CDR3 bases are TGTGCCAGCAATAATAATCAGCCCCAGCATTTT.

The chain uses TRBV4-2 and TRBJ2-1, with 12 positions matching TRBD2. After removal of 2 bases from V and 7 bases from J, the junction contained 6 bases not matched to a gene. Germline V gene lookup returns CDR1 LGHNA and CDR2 YNFKEQ. This CDR3 is 16 amino acids long. CDR3 loop: CASSQTLAGGWNEQFF. DNA of the CDR3: TGTGCCAGCAGCCAAACCCTAGCGGGGGGGTGGAATGAGCAGTTCTTC.

A note on this clone: An end of the junction differs from the germline gene, which may be a read error. The chain combines TRBV7-7 with TRBJ2-5; the match to TRBD2 covers 11 bases. The germline gives CDR1 SSHAT, CDR2 FNYEAQ (reference sequence). The CDR3 totals 15 residues. The CDR3 region has the DNA TGTGCTAGCAGCTTGGGACTAGCGGTAAAAGAGACCCAGTACTTC. The encoded protein is CASSLGLAVKETQYF.

In its sample, this clone was seen once. V gene TRBV7-9 combines with J gene TRBJ2-3; maybe TRBD2 (5 bases). Germline CDR1 SEHNR, CDR2 FQNEAQ (reference sequence). This CDR3 spans 13 amino acids. V lost 5 bases and J 4 bases, leaving 10 bases between the germline ends. CDR3 DNA: TGTGCCAGCAGCCCACTAGGCCCAGATACGCAGTATTTT. Translated: CASSPLGPDTQYF. Based on the CDR3 plus reference TRBV7-9 and TRBJ2-3, the full variable domain is DTGVSQNPRHKITKRGQNVTFRCDPISEHNRLYWYRQTLGQGPEFLTYFQNEAQLEKSRLLSDRFSAERPKGSFSTLEIQRTEQGDSAMYLCASSPLGPDTQYFGPGTRLTVL.

This clone appeared once. This chain uses TRBV6-6 with TRBJ2-1; no clear D gene. Per germline, CDR1 MNHNY and CDR2 SVGAGI (reference sequence). CDR3 length: 16 residues. V shed 2 bases and J shed 0 bases, with 11 bases lying between them. The chain's CDR3 is CASSYERLSSYNEQFF. The CDR3 coding sequence is TGTGCCAGCAGTTACGAGCGCCTTAGCTCCTACAATGAGCAGTTCTTC.

The rearrangement links TRBV9 to TRBJ1-5; D ambiguous. The germline V gene encodes CDR1 SGDLS and CDR2 YYNGEE. The CDR3 loop spans 15 amino acids. V gave up 0 bases and J gave up 3 bases, with 10 bases separating them. DNA of the CDR3: TGTGCCAGCAGCGTAGATTTCCAGATCAATCAGCCCCAGCATTTT. Its translation: CASSVDFQINQPQHF. The full variable domain, with the rest looked up from reference TRBV9 and TRBJ1-5, is DSGVTQTPKHLITATGQRVTLRCSPRSGDLSVYWYQQSLDQGLQFLIQYYNGEERAKGNILERFSAQQFPDLHSELNLSSLELGDSALYFCASSVDFQINQPQHFGDGTRLSIL.

CDR3 region: CASSERQARLPEPQHF. The DNA of the CDR3 is TGTGCCAGCAGTGAACGCCAGGCAAGATTACCAGAGCCCCAGCATTTT. This chain uses TRBV2 with TRBJ1-5; no clear D gene. CDR3 length: 16 amino acids. The germline V gene encodes CDR1 SNHLY and CDR2 FYNNEI. Trimming cost V 2 bases and J 8 bases, with 19 bases left between them.

This chain joins TRBV5-4 and TRBJ1-6; D uncertain. Per germline, CDR1 SGHNT and CDR2 YYREEE (reference sequence). The CDR3 extends over 14 amino acids. V shed 0 bases and J shed 6 bases, with 7 bases lying between them. The CDR3 here is CASSLESGNSPLHF. The CDR3 DNA is TGTGCCAGCAGCTTGGAGAGCGGTAATTCACCCCTCCACTTT.

The chain has TRBV6-1 and TRBJ2-3, with D uncertain. The CDR3 has 14 amino acids. V dropped 4 bases and J dropped 6 bases, with 14 bases sitting between them. Germline CDR1 and CDR2: MNHNS and SASEGT. The CDR3 region has the DNA TGTGCCAGCAGTGTCCTGAGAAAGTCGGATACGCAGTATTTT. It is translated as CASSVLRKSDTQYF.

The DNA of the CDR3 is TGTGCCAGCTCACTCCGGGACAGCTATGGCTACACCTTC. Translating gives CASSLRDSYGYTF. The chain is built from TRBV18 and TRBJ1-2; TRBD1 agrees at 7 bases. In germline, CDR1 is KGHSH, CDR2 LQKENI. Trimming at V came to 4 bases and at J to 4 bases, leaving 3 bases not matched to a gene. The CDR3 is made up of 13 amino acids.

The chain links TRBV28 to TRBJ1-1; possibly TRBD1 for D (5 bases). CDR3 length equals 11 residues. The V end was cut by 7 bases, the J end by 7 bases, with 10 bases between. Germline values: CDR1 MDHEN, CDR2 SYDVKM. The CDR3 region has the DNA TGTGCCAGCAAAGGGGACTATGAAGCTTTCTTT. Translation: CASKGDYEAFF.

This clone was seen a few times. The rearrangement joins TRBV30 to TRBJ2-7, with TRBD2 matching over 10 bases. The CDR3 loop spans 14 amino acids. V shed 2 bases and J 2 bases; nucleotides not matched to a gene: 3. The germline gives CDR1 GTSNPN, CDR2 SVGIG (reference sequence). CDR3 bases: TGTGCCTGGAGTCAACTAGCGGGGCCCTACGAGCAGTACTTC. Its protein product is CAWSQLAGPYEQYF.

This clone was recorded once. The genes are TRBV13 and TRBJ2-3, with a possible D match to TRBD2 (5 bases). The CDR3 runs to 16 residues. Germline V gene sequence: CDR1 PRHDT, CDR2 FYEKMQ (reference sequence). Trimming stripped 0 bases from V and 5 bases from J, with 15 bases between. CDR3 coding DNA: TGTGCCAGCAGCTTAGGAGCCCTAAGTCGGGGAGATACGCAGTATTTT. Translating gives CASSLGALSRGDTQYF.

This chain uses TRBV28 with TRBJ2-3; D possibly corresponds to TRBD2 (5 bases). The CDR3 is made up of 12 amino acids. V shed 5 bases and J shed 6 bases, with 9 bases lying between them. Germline CDR1 MDHEN, CDR2 SYDVKM. CDR3 in amino acids: CASSRPGDTQYF. The CDR3 DNA reads TGTGCCAGCAGTCGCCCGGGGGATACGCAGTATTTT.

DNA for the CDR3: TGTGCCAGCAGCTTAGGACAGGGGCCCAACGAGCAGTACTTC. It encodes CASSLGQGPNEQYF. The chain is built from TRBV7-2 and TRBJ2-7; TRBD1 matches at 8 bases. This CDR3 comprises 14 residues. CDR1 SGHTA and CDR2 FQGNSA come from the germline V gene. With V trimmed by 1 base and J by 5 bases, 4 bases remained unmatched.

This chain connects TRBV6-5 to TRBJ1-3; D not resolved. CDR3 length equals 16 residues. Trimming stripped 2 bases from V and 0 bases from J, with 11 bases between. Per the germline V gene, CDR1 is MNHEY and CDR2 is SVGAGI. CDR3 protein: CASSYQPVGSGNTIYF. The CDR3 nucleotides read TGTGCCAGCAGTTACCAACCGGTCGGCTCTGGAAACACCATATATTTT.

The chain carries TRBV7-2 and TRBJ1-1; D is ambiguous. The CDR3 totals 14 residues. Trimming cost V 3 bases and J 6 bases, with 14 bases left between them. Germline CDR1 SGHTA, CDR2 FQGNSA. Here the CDR3 reads CASSFNRGSAEAFF. The DNA for the CDR3 is TGTGCCAGCAGCTTTAACCGGGGATCGGCTGAAGCTTTCTTT. Full variable domain (outside the CDR3, taken from reference TRBV7-2 and TRBJ1-1): GAGVSQSPSNKVTEKGKDVELRCDPISGHTALYWYRQSLGQGLEFLIYFQGNSAPDKSGLPSDRFSAERTGGSVSTLTIQRTQQEDSAVYLCASSFNRGSAEAFFGQGTRLTVV.

The rearrangement joins TRBV28 to TRBJ2-5; 9 nucleotides align to TRBD2. Germline loops: CDR1 MDHEN, CDR2 SYDVKM. The V gene end was trimmed by 7 bases and the J gene end by 0 bases; junction bases not matched to a gene: 6. The CDR3 has 15 amino acids. CDR3 DNA: TGTGCCAGCAATGGGGCTAGCGGGGACCAAGAGACCCAGTACTTC. Translating it yields CASNGASGDQETQYF.

This clone came up a few times. The DNA of the CDR3 is TGTGCCAGAAACCTTGGGTCCCGTGACAGGGGCCGACACAACCACACTGAAGCTTTCTTT. It codes for CARNLGSRDRGRHNHTEAFF. The chain links TRBV5-3 to TRBJ1-1, with TRBD1 matching 8 bases. TRBV5-3 is designated an ORF whose function remains uncertain. Trimming cost V 6 bases and J 3 bases; bases outside gene matches: 25. The CDR3 spans 20 residues.

The V call is TRBV15, the J call TRBJ1-5; the D gene is possibly TRBD1 (5 bases). The V gene's germline CDR1 is LNHNV and CDR2 YYDKDF (reference sequence). The CDR3 is 16 residues long. The V end was cut by 4 bases, the J end by 7 bases, with 20 bases between. CDR3 residues: CATSTGGTAGRQPQHF. In DNA form, the CDR3 reads TGTGCCACCAGCACGGGCGGGACGGCCGGTCGCCAGCCCCAGCATTTT.

J is TRBJ2-2 and V is TRBV7-3; D possibly corresponds to TRBD2 (5 bases). Trimming pared 8 bases from V and 6 bases from J, leaving 16 bases between. CDR1 and CDR2 from the germline V gene are SGHTA and FQGTGA. This CDR3 region has 14 residues. The CDR3 spells CASGPRGSPGELFF. The DNA of the CDR3 is TGTGCCAGCGGGCCCCGAGGGTCTCCCGGGGAGCTGTTTTTT.

This chain uses TRBV5-1 with TRBJ1-5; D might be TRBD1 (5 bases). Germline values: CDR1 SGHRS, CDR2 YFSETQ. There are 13 residues in the CDR3. The V and J ends lost 5 bases and 3 bases respectively, with 9 bases between them. As DNA, the CDR3 is TGCGCCAGCAGGGTAGGGGACAATCAGCCCCAGCATTTT. The encoded protein is CASRVGDNQPQHF.

The chain carries TRBV6-1 and TRBJ2-5, with D perhaps TRBD1 (6 bases). The CDR3 consists of 14 residues. Germline loops: CDR1 MNHNS, CDR2 SASEGT. Trimming removed 6 bases from V and 2 bases from J, with 13 bases in between. The CDR3 here is CASSKGGNQETQYF. CDR3 nucleotides: TGTGCCAGCAGCAAAGGGGGAAATCAAGAGACCCAGTACTTC.

Remarks on this clone: Relative to the germline gene, one junction end is altered; a read error may explain this. The chain couples TRBV7-7 to TRBJ2-7; 13 bases are shared with TRBD2. CDR3 length: 17 amino acids. Germline CDR1 and CDR2: SSHAT and FNYEAQ (reference sequence). The CDR3 protein is CASSLLPGTSGMLEQYF. CDR3 nucleotide sequence: TGTGCTAGCAGCTTACTACCCGGGACTAGCGGGATGCTCGAGCAGTACTTC.

The chain joins TRBV27 to TRBJ2-3; D might be TRBD1 (5 bases). The germline V gene has CDR1 MNHEY and CDR2 SMNVEV (reference sequence). The CDR3 sequence is 16 residues long. Trimming removed 0 bases at V and 1 base at J, with 11 bases between. Here the CDR3 reads CASSLSIDSRTDTQYF. The CDR3 DNA reads TGTGCCAGCAGTTTATCGATAGACAGCCGCACAGATACGCAGTATTTT.

This chain connects TRBV10-3 to TRBJ2-6, with unresolved D. V lost 2 bases, J lost 4 bases, and 9 bases lay in between. The germline V gene encodes CDR1 ENHRY and CDR2 SYGVKD. CDR3 size: 15 residues. CDR3 nucleotide sequence: TGTGCCATCAGTGAGGGCCCCGGGGGGGCCAACGTCCTGACTTTC. This gives the protein CAISEGPGGANVLTF.

This chain joins TRBV2 and TRBJ2-7, with 7 bases matching TRBD2. The CDR3 loop spans 14 amino acids. The ends lost 2 bases at V and 0 bases at J; junction bases unmatched: 1. Germline CDR1 SNHLY, CDR2 FYNNEI. CDR3 amino acids: CASSERDYSYEQYF. The CDR3 DNA reads TGTGCCAGCAGTGAAAGGGACTACTCCTACGAGCAGTACTTC. Drawing the rest from reference TRBV2 and TRBJ2-7, the complete variable domain is EPEVTQTPSHQVTQMGQEVILRCVPISNHLYFYWYRQILGQKVEFLVSFYNNEISEKSEIFDDQFSVERPDGSNFTLKIRSTKLEDSAMYFCASSERDYSYEQYFGPGTRLTVT.

The chain recombines TRBV11-2 with TRBJ2-1; 7 nucleotides align to TRBD2. The CDR3 length is 15 residues. With 2 bases clipped from V and 1 base from J, the junction kept 2 bases outside the gene matches. The germline gives CDR1 SGHAT, CDR2 FQNNGV. As DNA, the CDR3 is TGTGCCAGCAGCTTAACTAGCGAATCCTACAATGAGCAGTTCTTC. This codes for CASSLTSESYNEQFF.

The V gene is TRBV19, the J gene TRBJ1-4, with 8 bases identical to TRBD1. Unmatched junction bases numbered 15, after V lost 5 bases and J lost 7 bases. Germline V gene sequence: CDR1 LNHDA, CDR2 SQIVND (reference sequence). CDR3 size: 17 residues. The DNA of the CDR3 is TGTGCCAGTAGTTCTGGACAGGGCGGTCAACTAGGTGAAAAACTGTTTTTT. Translating gives CASSSGQGGQLGEKLFF.